This T cell receptor beta chain emerged from a study of cytomegalovirus exposure and HLA in healthy donors. Looking at the study overall: Under 90% of several hundred genotyped donors fell in the Caucasian-associated ancestry cluster. Study conclusions and caveats: CMV serostatus was the only immune exposure information that was available. Sequencing probably produced one cluster of sequence variants that were highly shared. TCR beta sequences numbering 15,000 to 20,000 were associated with HLA alleles at 0.05 false discovery rate in a later analysis.

With 60 Vbeta and 13 Jbeta primers, the PCR was carried out. Libraries were prepared by immunoSEQ multiplex PCR; TCRdb keeps only in-frame clonotypes and omits some of them. Here the sample spans about 160,000 clones, around 88% being singletons. The CDR3 is 15 residues long. V was pared by 3 bases and J by 2 bases, with 7 bases of the junction left unmatched. Germline-derived CDR1 and CDR2 are MDHEN and SYDVKM. Notes on this clone: Its antigen remains unidentified.

The specimen sequenced was PBMCs. This TCR was recovered from a woman aged 25 to 39 in good health and CMV-seronegative. J is TRBJ2-7 and V is TRBV28; 7 nucleotides agree with TRBD1. For the CDR3, the DNA is TGTGCCAGCAGTTTCTTTCTGGGACAGACCTACGAGCAGTACTTC. Translating gives CASSFFLGQTYEQYF.